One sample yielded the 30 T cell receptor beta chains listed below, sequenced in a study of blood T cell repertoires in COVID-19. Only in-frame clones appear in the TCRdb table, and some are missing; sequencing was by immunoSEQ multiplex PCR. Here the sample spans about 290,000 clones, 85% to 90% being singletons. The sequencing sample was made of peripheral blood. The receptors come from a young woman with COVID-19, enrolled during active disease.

The CDR3 is CASSVDRAAYGYTF. For the CDR3, the DNA is TGTGCCAGCAGCGTAGACAGGGCGGCCTATGGCTACACCTTC. This chain connects TRBV9 to TRBJ1-2, with D maybe TRBD1 (6 bases). Germline assignment: CDR1 SGDLS and CDR2 YYNGEE. V was trimmed by 0 bases and J by 4 bases, leaving 10 bases between them. This CDR3 spans 14 amino acids.

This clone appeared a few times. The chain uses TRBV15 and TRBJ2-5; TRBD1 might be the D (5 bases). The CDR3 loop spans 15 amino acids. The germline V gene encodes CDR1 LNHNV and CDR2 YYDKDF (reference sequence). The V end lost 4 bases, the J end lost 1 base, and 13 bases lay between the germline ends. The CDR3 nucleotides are TGTGCCACCAGCACCTTTCGGACATCCCAAGAGACCCAGTACTTC. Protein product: CATSTFRTSQETQYF.

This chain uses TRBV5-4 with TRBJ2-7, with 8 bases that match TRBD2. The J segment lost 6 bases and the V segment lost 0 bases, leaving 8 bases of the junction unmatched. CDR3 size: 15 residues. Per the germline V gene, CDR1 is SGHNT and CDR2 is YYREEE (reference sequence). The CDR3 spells CASSLGDLRGAEQYF. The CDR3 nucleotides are TGTGCCAGCAGCTTGGGGGACTTGCGGGGGGCCGAGCAGTACTTC.

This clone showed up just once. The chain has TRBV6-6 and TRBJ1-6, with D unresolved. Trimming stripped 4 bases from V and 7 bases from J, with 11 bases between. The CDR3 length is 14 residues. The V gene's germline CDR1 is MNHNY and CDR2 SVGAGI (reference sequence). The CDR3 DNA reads TGTGCCAGCAGTTTACGGAGTGGGAATTCACCCCTCCACTTT. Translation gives CASSLRSGNSPLHF.

CDR3 in amino acids: CSAGRSGNTIYF. CDR3 coding DNA: TGCAGCGCTGGCCGCTCTGGAAACACCATATATTTT. This chain links TRBV29-1 with TRBJ1-3, with D unresolved. The germline CDR1 and CDR2 sequences are SQVTM and ANQGSEA. V was shortened by 7 bases and J by 0 bases, with 7 bases between the two germline ends. This CDR3 comprises 12 residues.

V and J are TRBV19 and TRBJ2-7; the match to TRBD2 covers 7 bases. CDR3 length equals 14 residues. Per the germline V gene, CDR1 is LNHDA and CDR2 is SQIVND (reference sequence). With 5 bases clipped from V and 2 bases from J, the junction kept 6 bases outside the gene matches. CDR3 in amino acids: CASSSAGVAYEQYF. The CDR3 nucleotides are TGTGCCAGTAGTTCGGCGGGAGTCGCCTACGAGCAGTACTTC. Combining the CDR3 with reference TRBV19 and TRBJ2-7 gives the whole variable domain DGGITQSPKYLFRKEGQNVTLSCEQNLNHDAMYWYRQDPGQGLRLIYYSQIVNDFQKGDIAEGYSVSREKKESFPLTVTSAQKNPTAFYLCASSSAGVAYEQYFGPGTRLTVT.

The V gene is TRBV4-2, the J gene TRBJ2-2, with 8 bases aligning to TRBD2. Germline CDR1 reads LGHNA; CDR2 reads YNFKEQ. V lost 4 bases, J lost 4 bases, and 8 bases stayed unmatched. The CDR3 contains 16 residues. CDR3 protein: CASSRYGGAVTGELFF. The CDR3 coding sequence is TGTGCCAGCAGCCGATACGGGGGGGCGGTCACCGGGGAGCTGTTTTTT.

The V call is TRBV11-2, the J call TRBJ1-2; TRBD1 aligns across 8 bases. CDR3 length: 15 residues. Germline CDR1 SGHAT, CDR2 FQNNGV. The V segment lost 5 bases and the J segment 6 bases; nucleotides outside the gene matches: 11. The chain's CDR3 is CASSPRATGEDGYTF. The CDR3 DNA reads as TGTGCCAGCAGCCCGCGTGCGACAGGGGAGGATGGCTACACCTTC.

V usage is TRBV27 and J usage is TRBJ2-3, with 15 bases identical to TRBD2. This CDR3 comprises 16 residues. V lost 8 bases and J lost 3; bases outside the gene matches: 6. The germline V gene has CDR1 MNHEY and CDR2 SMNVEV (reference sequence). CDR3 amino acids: CASGLAGGRSTDTQYF. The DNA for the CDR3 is TGTGCCAGCGGACTAGCGGGGGGGCGGAGTACAGATACGCAGTATTTT.

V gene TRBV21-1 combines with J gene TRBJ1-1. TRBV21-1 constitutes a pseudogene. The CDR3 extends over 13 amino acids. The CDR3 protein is CASSKALWEGAFF. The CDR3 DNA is TGTGCCAGCAGCAAAGCGCTTTGGGAGGGTGCTTTCTTT.

The CDR3 sequence is CASSERPPTSGYNEQFF. The CDR3 coding sequence is TGTGCCAGCAGTGAAAGACCGCCGACTAGCGGGTACAATGAGCAGTTCTTC. The rearrangement joins TRBV2 to TRBJ2-1, with 10 bases matching TRBD2. Germline-derived CDR1 and CDR2 are SNHLY and FYNNEI. This CDR3 comprises 17 residues. V lost 2 bases, J lost 4 bases, and 8 bases stayed unmatched. Full variable domain (rest looked up from reference TRBV2 and TRBJ2-1): EPEVTQTPSHQVTQMGQEVILRCVPISNHLYFYWYRQILGQKVEFLVSFYNNEISEKSEIFDDQFSVERPDGSNFTLKIRSTKLEDSAMYFCASSERPPTSGYNEQFFGPGTRLTVL.

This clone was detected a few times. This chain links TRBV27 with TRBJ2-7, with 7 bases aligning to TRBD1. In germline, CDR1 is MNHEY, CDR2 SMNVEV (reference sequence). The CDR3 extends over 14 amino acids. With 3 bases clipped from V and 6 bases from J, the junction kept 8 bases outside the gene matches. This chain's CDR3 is CASSFGRGRAEQYF. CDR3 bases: TGTGCCAGCAGTTTCGGTAGGGGGCGGGCCGAGCAGTACTTC.

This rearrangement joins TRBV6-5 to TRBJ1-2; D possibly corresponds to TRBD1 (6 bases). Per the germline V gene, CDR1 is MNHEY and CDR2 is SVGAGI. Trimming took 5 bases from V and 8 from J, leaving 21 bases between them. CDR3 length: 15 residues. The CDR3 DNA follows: TGTGCCAGCAGTACACAGGGAAAACCACTGCAAGGCTACACCTTC. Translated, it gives CASSTQGKPLQGYTF.

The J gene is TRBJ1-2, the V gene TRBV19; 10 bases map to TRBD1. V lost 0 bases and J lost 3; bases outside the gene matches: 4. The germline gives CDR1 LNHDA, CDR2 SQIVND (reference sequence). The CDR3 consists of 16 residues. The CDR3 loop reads CASSIDTGTGDYGYTF. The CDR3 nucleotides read TGTGCCAGTAGTATAGATACAGGGACAGGGGACTATGGCTACACCTTC.

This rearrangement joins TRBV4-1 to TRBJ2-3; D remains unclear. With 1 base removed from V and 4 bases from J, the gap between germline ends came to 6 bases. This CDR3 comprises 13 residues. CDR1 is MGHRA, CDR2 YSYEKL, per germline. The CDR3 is CASSQVTADTQYF. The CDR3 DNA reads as TGCGCCAGCAGCCAAGTAACTGCAGATACGCAGTATTTT.

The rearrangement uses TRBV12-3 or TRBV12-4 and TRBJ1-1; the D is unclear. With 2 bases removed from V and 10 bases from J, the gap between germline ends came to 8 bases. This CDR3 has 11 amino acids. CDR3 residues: CASSLRTLAFF. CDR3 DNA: TGTGCCAGCAGTTTACGTACATTAGCTTTCTTT.

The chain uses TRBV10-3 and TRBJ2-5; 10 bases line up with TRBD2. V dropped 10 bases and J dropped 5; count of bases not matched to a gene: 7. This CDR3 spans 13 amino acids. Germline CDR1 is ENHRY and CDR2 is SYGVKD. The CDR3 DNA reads TGTGCCACGGGACTAGCGAAAACGGAGACCCAGTACTTC. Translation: CATGLAKTETQYF.

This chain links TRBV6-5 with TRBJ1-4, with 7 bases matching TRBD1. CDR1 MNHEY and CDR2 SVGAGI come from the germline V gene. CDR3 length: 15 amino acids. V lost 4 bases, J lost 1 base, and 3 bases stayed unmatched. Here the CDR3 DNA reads TGTGCCAGCAGTTTCCGGACAGGAACTAATGAAAAACTGTTTTTT. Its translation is CASSFRTGTNEKLFF.

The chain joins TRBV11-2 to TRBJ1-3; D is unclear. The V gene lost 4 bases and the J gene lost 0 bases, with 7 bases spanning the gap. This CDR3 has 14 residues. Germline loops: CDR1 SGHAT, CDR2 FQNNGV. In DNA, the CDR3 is TGTGCCAGCAGCTCGACGGGCTCTGGAAACACCATATATTTT. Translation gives CASSSTGSGNTIYF.

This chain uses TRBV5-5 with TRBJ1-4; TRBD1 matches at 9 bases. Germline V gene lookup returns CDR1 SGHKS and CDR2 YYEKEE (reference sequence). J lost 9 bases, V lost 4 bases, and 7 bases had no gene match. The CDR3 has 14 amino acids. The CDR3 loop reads CASSLWDREQKLFF. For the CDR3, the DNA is TGTGCCAGCAGCCTTTGGGACAGGGAGCAAAAACTGTTTTTT.

The CDR3, as DNA: TGTGCCAGCAGTGAAGCGCAGGGGGCCTATGAGACCCAGTACTTC. This codes for CASSEAQGAYETQYF. The chain employs TRBV2 and TRBJ2-5; 8 bases align to TRBD1. Germline V gene sequence: CDR1 SNHLY, CDR2 FYNNEI. The CDR3 consists of 15 residues. V shed 0 bases and J 5 bases; nucleotides not matched to a gene: 5.

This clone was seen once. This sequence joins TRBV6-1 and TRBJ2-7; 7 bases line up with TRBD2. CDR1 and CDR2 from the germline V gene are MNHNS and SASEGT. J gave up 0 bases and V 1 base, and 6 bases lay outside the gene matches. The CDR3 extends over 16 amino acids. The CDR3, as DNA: TGTGCCAGCAGTGAAGTGGCTAGCGGATCCTCCTACGAGCAGTACTTC. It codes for CASSEVASGSSYEQYF.

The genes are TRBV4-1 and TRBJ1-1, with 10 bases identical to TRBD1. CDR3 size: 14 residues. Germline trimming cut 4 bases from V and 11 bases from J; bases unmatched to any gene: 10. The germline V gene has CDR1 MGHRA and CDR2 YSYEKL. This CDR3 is CASSLGTGVSSAFF. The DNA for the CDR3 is TGCGCCAGCAGCCTAGGGACAGGGGTATCGTCGGCTTTCTTT.

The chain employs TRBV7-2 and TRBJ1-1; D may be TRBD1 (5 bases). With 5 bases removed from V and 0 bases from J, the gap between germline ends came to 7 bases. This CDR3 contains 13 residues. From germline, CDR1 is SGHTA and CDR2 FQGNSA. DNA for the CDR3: TGTGCCAGCAGCCTGACAGTGAACACTGAAGCTTTCTTT. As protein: CASSLTVNTEAFF.

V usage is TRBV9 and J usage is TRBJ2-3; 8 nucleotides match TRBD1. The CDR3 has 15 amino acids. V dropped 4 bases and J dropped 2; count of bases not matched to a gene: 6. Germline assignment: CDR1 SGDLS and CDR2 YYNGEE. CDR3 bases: TGTGCCAGCAGCCCAGGGGGCCACTCCACAGATACGCAGTATTTT. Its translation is CASSPGGHSTDTQYF. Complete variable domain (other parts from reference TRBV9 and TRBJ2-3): DSGVTQTPKHLITATGQRVTLRCSPRSGDLSVYWYQQSLDQGLQFLIQYYNGEERAKGNILERFSAQQFPDLHSELNLSSLELGDSALYFCASSPGGHSTDTQYFGPGTRLTVL.

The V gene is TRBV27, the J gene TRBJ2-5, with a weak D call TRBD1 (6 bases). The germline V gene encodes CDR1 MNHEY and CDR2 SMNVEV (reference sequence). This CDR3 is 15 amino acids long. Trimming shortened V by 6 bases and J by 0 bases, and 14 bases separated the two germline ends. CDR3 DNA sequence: TGTGCCAGCAGGGGTGGAAGGGGGTACCAAGAGACCCAGTACTTC. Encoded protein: CASRGGRGYQETQYF.

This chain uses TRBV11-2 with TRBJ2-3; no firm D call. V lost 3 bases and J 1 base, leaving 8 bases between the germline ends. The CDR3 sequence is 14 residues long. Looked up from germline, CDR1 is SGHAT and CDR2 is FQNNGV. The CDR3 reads CASSLRLGTDTQYF. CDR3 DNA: TGTGCCAGCAGCTTGAGACTCGGCACAGATACGCAGTATTTT.

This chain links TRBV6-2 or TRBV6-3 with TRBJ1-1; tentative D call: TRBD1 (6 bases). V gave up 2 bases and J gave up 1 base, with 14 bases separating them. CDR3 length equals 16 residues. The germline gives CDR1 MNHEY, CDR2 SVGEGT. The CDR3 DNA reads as TGTGCCAGCAGTTACGTAGCGGGGGGCGCGAACACTGAAGCTTTCTTT. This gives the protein CASSYVAGGANTEAFF.

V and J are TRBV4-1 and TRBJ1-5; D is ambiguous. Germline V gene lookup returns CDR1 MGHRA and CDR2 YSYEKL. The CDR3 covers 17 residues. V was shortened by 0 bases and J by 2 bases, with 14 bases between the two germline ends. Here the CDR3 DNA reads TGCGCCAGCAGCCAAGATAATCTCGGGGTACGCAATCAGCCCCAGCATTTT. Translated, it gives CASSQDNLGVRNQPQHF.

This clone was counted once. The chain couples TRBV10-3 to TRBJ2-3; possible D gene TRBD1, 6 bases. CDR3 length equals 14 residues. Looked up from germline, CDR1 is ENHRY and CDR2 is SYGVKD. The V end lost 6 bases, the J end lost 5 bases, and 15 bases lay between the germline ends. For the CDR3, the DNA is TGTGCCATCAGCAACAGGGACATGAGAGATACGCAGTATTTT. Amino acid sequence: CAISNRDMRDTQYF.